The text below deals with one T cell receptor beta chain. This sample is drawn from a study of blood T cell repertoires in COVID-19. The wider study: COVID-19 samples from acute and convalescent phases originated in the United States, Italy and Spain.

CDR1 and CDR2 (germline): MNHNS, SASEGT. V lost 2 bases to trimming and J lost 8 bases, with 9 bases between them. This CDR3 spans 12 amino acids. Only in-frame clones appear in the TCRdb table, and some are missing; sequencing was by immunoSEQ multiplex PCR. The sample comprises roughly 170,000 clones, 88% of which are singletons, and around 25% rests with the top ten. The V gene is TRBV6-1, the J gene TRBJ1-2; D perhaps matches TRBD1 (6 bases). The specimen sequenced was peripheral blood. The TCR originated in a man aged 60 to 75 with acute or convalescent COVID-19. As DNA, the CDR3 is TGTGCCAGCAGTGAAACCGGGACAGGCTACACCTTC. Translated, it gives CASSETGTGYTF.